This TCR beta chain was sequenced for a study of graft-versus-host responses after intestinal transplantation. Study background: Recipients got multivisceral, liver-intestinal, or isolated intestinal transplants. Anti-thymocyte globulin was used for induction in all recipients, who then took tacrolimus and steroids for 2 to 4 years. General observations from the study: Early after transplant, HvG declines were associated with peak levels of circulating GvH clones.

On this clone: Its antigen is still unknown.

Method: immunoSEQ multiplex PCR; TCRdb's copy keeps in-frame clones and lacks some. Among fewer than 95,000 clones listed, approximately 95% were seen once. Germline assignment: CDR1 SGHKS and CDR2 YYEKEE (reference sequence). The CDR3 has 16 residues. V was clipped by 7 bases and J by 4 bases; unmatched bases: 10. The TCR was taken from a human donor who received an intestinal transplant. The sequencing used unstimulated CD8+ T cells sorted from spleen or lymph node cells, collected before intestinal transplant. The chain employs TRBV5-5 and TRBJ2-2, with TRBD2 matching over 10 bases. CDR3 DNA sequence: TGTGCCAGCGGTTTAGCGGGAGGTTCGGGCACCGGGGAGCTGTTTTTT. Translation gives CASGLAGGSGTGELFF.